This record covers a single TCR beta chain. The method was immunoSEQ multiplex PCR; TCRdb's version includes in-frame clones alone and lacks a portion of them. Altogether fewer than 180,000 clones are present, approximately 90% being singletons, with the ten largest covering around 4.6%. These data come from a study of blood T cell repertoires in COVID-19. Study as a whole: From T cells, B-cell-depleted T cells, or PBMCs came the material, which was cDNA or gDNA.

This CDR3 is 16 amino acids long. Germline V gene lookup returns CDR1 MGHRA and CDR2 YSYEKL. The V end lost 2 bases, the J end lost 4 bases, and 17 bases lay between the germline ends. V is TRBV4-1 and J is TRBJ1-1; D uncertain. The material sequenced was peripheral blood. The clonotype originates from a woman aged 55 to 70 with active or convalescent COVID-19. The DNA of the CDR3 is TGCGCCAGCAGCCAATGGAACGCCCCCGGGAGCACTGAAGCTTTCTTT. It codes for CASSQWNAPGSTEAFF.